This entry lists 13 T cell receptor beta chains sequenced from one sample in a study of T-cell reconstitution after alpha-beta-depleted transplantation in children. Preparing the TCRbeta library involved the use of unique molecular identifiers. A single record per CDR3 protein comes from TCRdb applying MiXCR to the PCR reads. The sample has about 640,000 distinct CDR3 sequences; roughly 13% are singletons. The sequences come from PBMCs, mostly from graft donor cells, collected 360 days after TCRalphabeta/CD19-depleted stem cell transplant. These receptors came from a male patient under 18 who had a stem cell transplant for acute myeloid leukemia, so the T cells may come from the graft donor.

This clonotype was recorded many times. The rearrangement links TRBV7-9 to TRBJ2-7, with a possible D match to TRBD2 (7 bases). This CDR3 is built from 15 residues. The germline CDR1 and CDR2 sequences are SEHNR and FQNEAQ (reference sequence). Trimming stripped 5 bases from V and 3 bases from J, with 17 bases between. The CDR3 DNA sequence: TGTGCCAGCAGCGCGTCGGTGGGGGGGCTCTACGAGCAGTACTTC. Its protein is CASSASVGGLYEQYF.

There are many counts of this clonotype. The chain recombines TRBV2 with TRBJ2-3; D might be TRBD1 (6 bases). V was pared by 6 bases and J by 1 base, with 14 bases between. The germline V gene encodes CDR1 SNHLY and CDR2 FYNNEI. The CDR3 is made up of 15 amino acids. CDR3 sequence reads: CASRPQGLGTDTQYF. The CDR3 DNA reads as TGTGCCAGCAGGCCCCAGGGGCTGGGCACAGATACGCAGTATTTT.

This clonotype was counted only a few times. The chain is built from TRBV6-5 and TRBJ2-2; 9 bases match TRBD2. V was pared by 0 bases and J by 6 bases, with 8 bases of the junction left unmatched. Germline lookup yields CDR1 MNHEY and CDR2 SVGAGI. This CDR3 region has 17 residues. CDR3: CASSYSGAGGPSGELFF. In DNA form, the CDR3 reads TGTGCCAGCAGTTACTCCGGGGCGGGAGGGCCGTCCGGGGAGCTGTTTTTT.

This clonotype was observed many times. The genes are TRBV25-1 and TRBJ2-7; D unclear. Trimming pared 8 bases from V and 3 bases from J, leaving 8 bases between. Germline-derived CDR1 and CDR2 are MGHDK and SYGVNS. CDR3 length: 11 amino acids. CDR3 sequence reads: CASVVGYEQYF. The CDR3 bases are TGTGCCAGCGTAGTCGGCTACGAGCAGTACTTC.

The chain joins TRBV7-6 to TRBJ1-5; D is possibly TRBD1 (5 bases). Trimming shortened V by 0 bases and J by 5 bases, and 11 bases separated the two germline ends. The CDR3 length is 15 residues. From germline, CDR1 is SGHVS and CDR2 FNYEAQ. The CDR3 DNA reads as TGTGCCAGCAGCTTAGCGGCAGGGAGGGATCAGCCCCAGCATTTT. It specifies CASSLAAGRDQPQHF. Full variable domain (rest looked up from reference TRBV7-6 and TRBJ1-5): GAGVSQSPRYKVTKRGQDVALRCDPISGHVSLYWYRQALGQGPEFLTYFNYEAQQDKSGLPNDRFSAERPEGSISTLTIQRTEQRDSAMYRCASSLAAGRDQPQHFGDGTRLSIL.

In nucleotides, the CDR3 is TGTGCCAGTTCTCGCAGGTTTCAATCCTACGAGCAGTACTTC. Its protein product is CASSRRFQSYEQYF. The V call is TRBV28, the J call TRBJ2-7; D not certain. Germline V gene lookup returns CDR1 MDHEN and CDR2 SYDVKM. Trimming left V 9 bases short and J 1 base short, with 16 bases between. The CDR3 is 14 residues long. The full variable domain, with the rest looked up from reference TRBV28 and TRBJ2-7, is DVKVTQSSRYLVKRTGEKVFLECVQDMDHENMFWYRQDPGLGLRLIYFSYDVKMKEKGDIPEGYSVSREKKERFSLILESASTNQTSMYLCASSRRFQSYEQYFGPGTRLTVT.

The chain carries TRBV7-9 and TRBJ2-2; D is tentatively TRBD1 or TRBD2 (5 bases each). Trimming took 5 bases from V and 2 from J, leaving 15 bases between them. CDR1 is SEHNR, CDR2 FQNEAQ, per germline (reference sequence). The CDR3 consists of 16 residues. The CDR3 here is CASSPWVRGNTGELFF. CDR3 coding DNA: TGTGCCAGCAGCCCCTGGGTGAGGGGTAACACCGGGGAGCTGTTTTTT.

This clonotype was counted only a few times. The genes are TRBV29-1 and TRBJ2-7; a weak D match, TRBD2 (6 bases). The CDR3 is 16 amino acids. The germline gives CDR1 SQVTM, CDR2 ANQGSEA. Trimming removed 3 bases from V and 2 bases from J, with 20 bases in between. The CDR3 nucleotides are TGCAGCGTTGATCTCCCGAGCCGGGAGCAACCCTACGAGCAGTACTTC. Translating gives CSVDLPSREQPYEQYF.

This clonotype was found a few times. The rearrangement links TRBV5-1 to TRBJ2-1, with D perhaps matching TRBD2 (5 bases). Germline loops: CDR1 SGHRS, CDR2 YFSETQ. The CDR3 runs to 14 residues. Trimming pared 0 bases from V and 4 bases from J, leaving 8 bases between. The CDR3 loop is CASSLGRDYNEQFF. Here the CDR3 DNA reads TGCGCCAGCAGCTTGGGCCGGGATTACAATGAGCAGTTCTTC.

The chain combines TRBV5-1 with TRBJ2-5, with no clear D. Germline CDR1 SGHRS, CDR2 YFSETQ. This CDR3 has 13 amino acids. Deletions cut 0 bases from V and 4 bases from J, with 7 bases between. CDR3 nucleotide sequence: TGCGCCAGCAGCTTGGCCCGATCAGAGACCCAGTACTTC. It translates to CASSLARSETQYF.

The sample holds a few counts of this clonotype. V gene TRBV7-2 combines with J gene TRBJ2-3, with TRBD2 matching 12 bases. J gave up 0 bases and V 0 bases, and 7 bases lay outside the gene matches. Germline V CDR1 and CDR2: SGHTA, FQGNSA. The CDR3 consists of 19 residues. CDR3 amino acids: CASSLAGLAGPPSTDTQYF. CDR3 coding DNA: TGTGCCAGCAGCTTAGCCGGACTAGCGGGGCCCCCTAGCACAGATACGCAGTATTTT.

This chain connects TRBV12-3 or TRBV12-4 to TRBJ1-5; no clear D gene. The V gene lost 3 bases and the J gene lost 6 bases, with 6 bases spanning the gap. The CDR3 is made up of 12 amino acids. CDR3 bases: TGTGCCAGCAGTTTTAACAGTCAGCCCCAGCATTTT. As protein: CASSFNSQPQHF.

This clonotype was observed a few times. V is TRBV11-2 and J is TRBJ2-7; a weak D match, TRBD2 (5 bases). Germline CDR1 is SGHAT and CDR2 is FQNNGV. This CDR3 region has 18 residues. V lost 1 base and J lost 7, with 26 bases in between. The DNA for the CDR3 is TGTGCCAGCAGCTTAGGAGGAGGCCTCCGGCCGCAGATTTGGGAGCAGTACTTC. Encoded protein: CASSLGGGLRPQIWEQYF. Combining the CDR3 with reference TRBV11-2 and TRBJ2-7 gives the whole variable domain EAGVAQSPRYKIIEKRQSVAFWCNPISGHATLYWYQQILGQGPKLLIQFQNNGVVDDSQLPKDRFSAERLKGVDSTLKIQPAKLEDSAVYLCASSLGGGLRPQIWEQYFGPGTRLTVT.